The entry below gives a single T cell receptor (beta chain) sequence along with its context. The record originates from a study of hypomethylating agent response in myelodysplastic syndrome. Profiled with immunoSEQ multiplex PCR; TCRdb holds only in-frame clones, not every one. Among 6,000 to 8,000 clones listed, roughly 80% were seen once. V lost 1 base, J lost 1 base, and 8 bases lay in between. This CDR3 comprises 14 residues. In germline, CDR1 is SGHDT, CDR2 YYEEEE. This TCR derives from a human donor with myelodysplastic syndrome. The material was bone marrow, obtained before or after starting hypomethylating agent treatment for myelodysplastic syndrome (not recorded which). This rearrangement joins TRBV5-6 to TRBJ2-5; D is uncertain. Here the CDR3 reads CASSLSQIQETQYF. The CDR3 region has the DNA TGTGCCAGCAGCTTGTCCCAGATCCAAGAGACCCAGTACTTC.